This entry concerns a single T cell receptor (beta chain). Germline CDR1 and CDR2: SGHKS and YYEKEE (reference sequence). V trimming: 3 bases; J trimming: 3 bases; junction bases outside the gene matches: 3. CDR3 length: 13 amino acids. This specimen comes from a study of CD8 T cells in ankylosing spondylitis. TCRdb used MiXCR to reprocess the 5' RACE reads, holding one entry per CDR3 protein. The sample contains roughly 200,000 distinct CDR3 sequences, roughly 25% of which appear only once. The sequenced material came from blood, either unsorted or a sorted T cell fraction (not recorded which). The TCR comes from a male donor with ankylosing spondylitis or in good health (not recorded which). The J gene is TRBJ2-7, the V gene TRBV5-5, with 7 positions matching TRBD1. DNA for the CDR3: TGTGCCAGCAGCTCGGGACAGTTCTACGAGCAGTACTTC. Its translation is CASSSGQFYEQYF.